This T cell receptor (beta chain) stems from a study of T-cell reconstitution after alpha-beta-depleted transplantation in children. Unique molecular identifiers were incorporated when the TCRbeta library was constructed. Via MiXCR, TCRdb re-called the PCR reads, giving one row per CDR3 protein. This table holds roughly 200,000 distinct CDR3 sequences, approximately 7% found once. In regard to this clonotype: What it binds is unknown.

V was cut by 5 bases and J by 5 bases, with 9 bases left in between. CDR1 SGHVS and CDR2 FQNEAQ come from the germline V gene. The CDR3 has 12 residues. Study findings and constraints: By about two months after transplant, alpha-beta T cells reportedly arose from several hundred graft clones that had expanded. It was surviving recipient T cells and thymic progenitors that gave some patients high TCRbeta diversity at day 60. T-cell numbers and diversity one year post-transplant derived largely from freshly generated T cells.

The sequences come from PBMCs, collected before TCRalphabeta/CD19-depleted stem cell transplant. The sequence derives from a boy aged 2-15 years with acute lymphoblastic leukemia, due to receive a stem cell transplant. The chain is built from TRBV7-8 and TRBJ1-2; the D gene is possibly TRBD1 (6 bases). CDR3 residues: CASSKDRYGYTF. In nucleotides, the CDR3 is TGTGCCAGCAGCAAGGACAGATATGGCTACACCTTC.